A selection of T cell receptor beta chains follows, all from one sample in a study of vaccination effects on CD4 cells after COVID-19. Their antigen targets remain unknown. Method: immunoSEQ multiplex PCR; TCRdb's copy keeps in-frame clones and lacks some. The sample lists about 73,000 clones, about four fifths occurring once. The sequencing used CD4+ T cells from PBMCs cultured with HCoV-NL63 spike peptides, collected before COVID-19 vaccination. These receptors originate from a human donor who received a COVID-19 vaccine. Both conserved end residues are part of each CDR3. The D gene is left open where the match is weak. A clone size is listed for some rows: how often the clone was seen (once, few, many), or a class if it is expanded.

d_call j_call clone_size v_call cdr3_nt cdr3_aa
NA TRBJ1-3 NA TRBV6-2/TRBV6-3 TGTGCCAGCAGCTCCGGGCCTTACTCTGGAAACACCATATATTTT CASSSGPYSGNTIYF
NA TRBJ1-2 NA TRBV3-1/TRBV3-2 TGTGCCAGCAGCTCGGGCCCCGACGGGGGCTACACCTTC CASSSGPDGGYTF
NA TRBJ2-5 NA TRBV5-1 TGCGCCAGCAGCTATAATCTCGAACAAGAGACCCAGTACTTC CASSYNLEQETQYF
NA TRBJ1-2 NA TRBV2 TGTGCCAGCAGCATTTCACACTACTATGGCTACACCTTC CASSISHYYGYTF
NA TRBJ1-5 NA TRBV7-2 TGTGCCAGCAGCTTTGCAACCCGGAATCAGCCCCAGCATTTT CASSFATRNQPQHF
TRBD1 TRBJ1-5 few TRBV19 TGTGCCAGTATTCATCCCGTACAGGGGGCGGCTATAAGCAATCAGCCCCAGCATTTT CASIHPVQGAAISNQPQHF
NA TRBJ2-5 NA TRBV7-2 TGTGCCAGCAGCTTAGCCAGGGGCCAAGAGACCCAGTACTTC CASSLARGQETQYF
TRBD1 TRBJ1-1 NA TRBV7-3 TGTGCCAGCAGCTTCGACAGGGGTGAAGCTTTCTTT CASSFDRGEAFF
NA TRBJ2-5 once TRBV7-2 TGTGCCAGCAGCTCAACGGGACGGATCCAAGAGACCCAGTACTTC CASSSTGRIQETQYF
NA TRBJ1-1 NA TRBV10-1 TGCGCCAGCAGTGAGTCCTACGCCGGGACACCAAAGAACACTGAAGCTTTCTTT CASSESYAGTPKNTEAFF
TRBD2 TRBJ2-1 NA TRBV5-4 TGTGCCAGCAGCGGGCGGGGGTTCTACAATGAGCAGTTCTTC CASSGRGFYNEQFF
NA TRBJ1-1 NA TRBV30 TGTGCCTGGAATAAGGCAGCGAACACTGAAGCTTTCTTT CAWNKAANTEAFF
NA TRBJ2-4 NA TRBV20-1 TGCGGAGTTCCAGCCAAAAACATTCAGTACTTC CGVPAKNIQYF
TRBD1 TRBJ1-4 NA TRBV6-5 TGTGCCAGCAGGCGACAGGGAACGGAAAAACTGTTTTTT CASRRQGTEKLFF
NA TRBJ1-4 few TRBV19 TGTGCCAGTAGTCTGAGCGGGACTCGAAGGAAACTGTTTTTT CASSLSGTRRKLFF
NA TRBJ1-6 NA TRBV18 TGTGCCAGCTCACCGACGAGGGGCGCCTATAATTCACCCCTCCACTTT CASSPTRGAYNSPLHF
NA TRBJ2-3 NA TRBV2 TGTGCCAGCGTCCGGGACCGCACAGATACGCAGTATTTT CASVRDRTDTQYF
NA TRBJ1-2 few TRBV27 TGTGCCAGCAGTCGTCTACGGGGCCGCGGAGGCTACACCTTC CASSRLRGRGGYTF
TRBD1 TRBJ1-5 NA TRBV28 TGTGCCAGCAGGACAGGGGGAGTTCAGCCCCAGCATTTT CASRTGGVQPQHF
TRBD1 TRBJ2-3 NA TRBV24-1 TGTGCCACCAGTGACCCTACAGGGGACACAGATACGCAGTATTTT CATSDPTGDTDTQYF
NA TRBJ1-1 few TRBV5-6 TGTGCCAGCAGCTCCTCGCAGGGAGGGACTGAAGCTTTCTTT CASSSSQGGTEAFF
NA TRBJ1-2 NA TRBV11-2 TGTGCCAGCAGCTCCCTGTCGACAGCAGCTAACTATGGCTACACCTTC CASSSLSTAANYGYTF
NA TRBJ1-3 NA TRBV19 TGTGCCAGTACCCTCCCCCGGGCGCCTGGAAACACCATATATTTT CASTLPRAPGNTIYF
NA TRBJ1-1 few TRBV19 TGTGCCAGTACCGATCAACCGAACACTGAAGCTTTCTTT CASTDQPNTEAFF
NA TRBJ1-1 NA TRBV6-2/TRBV6-3 TGTGCCAGCAGTTACTCGGAACAGTCTATGAACACTGAAGCTTTCTTT CASSYSEQSMNTEAFF
NA TRBJ1-2 NA TRBV9 TGTGCCAGCAGCCTTACAGGATCCTATGGCTACACCTTC CASSLTGSYGYTF
TRBD1 TRBJ1-2 NA TRBV9 TGTGCCAGCAGCGTTCAGGGGGCAGATGGCTACACCTTC CASSVQGADGYTF
TRBD1 TRBJ2-3 once TRBV27 TGTGCCAGCAGTTCAACCGGGACAGGGTCCTATACGCAGTATTTT CASSSTGTGSYTQYF
NA TRBJ2-5 NA TRBV12-3/TRBV12-4 TGTGCCAGCAGCACCCTAAAGGAGACCCAGTACTTC CASSTLKETQYF
NA TRBJ2-1 NA TRBV9 TGTGCCAGCAGCGCACTCGGGGGGCTCTACAATGAGCAGTTCTTC CASSALGGLYNEQFF
NA TRBJ1-1 NA TRBV27 TGTGCCAGCAGGAATGGAGGGGTCGGGACTGAAGCTTTCTTT CASRNGGVGTEAFF
NA TRBJ1-5 once TRBV30 TGTGCCTGGAGTGGGGACCTTTCCGGACCCCAGCATTTT CAWSGDLSGPQHF
NA TRBJ2-2 NA TRBV28 TGTGCCAGCAGTTTTGGGACACTGACCGGGGAGCTGTTTTTT CASSFGTLTGELFF
TRBD2 TRBJ2-1 NA TRBV19 TGTGCCAGTAGTATAGTCCCGGGACTAGAGCAGTTCTTC CASSIVPGLEQFF
TRBD1 TRBJ1-1 NA TRBV18 TGTGCCAGCTCACCGACAGGGGGAGGCCGGGCGAACACTGAAGCTTTCTTT CASSPTGGGRANTEAFF
TRBD1 TRBJ1-6 NA TRBV5-1 TGCGCCAGCAGCGCCGGGACAGGGGGGGATTCACCCCTCCACTTT CASSAGTGGDSPLHF
NA TRBJ2-5 NA TRBV30 TGTGCCTGGAGTGGGGGCACGGGCGAGACCCAGTACTTC CAWSGGTGETQYF
NA TRBJ2-2 NA TRBV9 TGTGCCAGCAGCGTAGGACCGCTCAACACCGGGGAGCTGTTTTTT CASSVGPLNTGELFF
NA TRBJ1-6 NA TRBV10-3 TGTGCCATCAGTGAATACGGGGCCGTAGGTTCACCCCTCCACTTT CAISEYGAVGSPLHF
NA TRBJ1-2 NA TRBV29-1 TGCAGCGTTGTTTCAGGGAACTATGGCTACACCTTC CSVVSGNYGYTF
TRBD2 TRBJ2-3 NA TRBV5-1 TGCGCCAGCAGTCCCGCGGGGGGGATCACAGATACGCAGTATTTT CASSPAGGITDTQYF
NA TRBJ1-1 NA TRBV6-5 TGTGCCAGCAGTTATACAGGGAGCGTTGAAGCTTTCTTT CASSYTGSVEAFF